One T cell receptor beta chain is described in this entry. What it binds is not known. These data originate in a study of beta chain features in type 1 diabetes. V lost 4 bases and J lost 3; bases outside the gene matches: 8. The CDR3 contains 15 residues. Germline assignment: CDR1 SGHAT and CDR2 FQNNGV. Study outcomes and limitations: Type 1 diabetes patients showed fewer insertions and more deletions at VDJ junctions. TCRB CDR3s from Type 1 diabetes patients were moderately but significantly shorter in all four CD4+ subsets. The naive, central memory and Treg TCRB repertoires looked more alike in patients than they did in healthy donors.

The study reverse transcribed the entire isolated RNA, so it sequenced expressed TCRB transcripts. Some clones are missing from TCRdb's copy, which holds only in-frame ones; the method was immunoSEQ multiplex PCR. The repertoire holds tens of thousands of clones, with under 35% as singletons. This receptor was taken from a woman between 18 and 30 years old in good health. The chain combines TRBV11-2 with TRBJ2-7; 8 bases match TRBD2. The source material was stem cell memory CD4+ T cells from blood. The CDR3 protein is CASSSSGTSYYEQYF. The DNA of the CDR3 is TGTGCCAGCAGCTCTTCCGGGACTAGTTACTACGAGCAGTACTTC.